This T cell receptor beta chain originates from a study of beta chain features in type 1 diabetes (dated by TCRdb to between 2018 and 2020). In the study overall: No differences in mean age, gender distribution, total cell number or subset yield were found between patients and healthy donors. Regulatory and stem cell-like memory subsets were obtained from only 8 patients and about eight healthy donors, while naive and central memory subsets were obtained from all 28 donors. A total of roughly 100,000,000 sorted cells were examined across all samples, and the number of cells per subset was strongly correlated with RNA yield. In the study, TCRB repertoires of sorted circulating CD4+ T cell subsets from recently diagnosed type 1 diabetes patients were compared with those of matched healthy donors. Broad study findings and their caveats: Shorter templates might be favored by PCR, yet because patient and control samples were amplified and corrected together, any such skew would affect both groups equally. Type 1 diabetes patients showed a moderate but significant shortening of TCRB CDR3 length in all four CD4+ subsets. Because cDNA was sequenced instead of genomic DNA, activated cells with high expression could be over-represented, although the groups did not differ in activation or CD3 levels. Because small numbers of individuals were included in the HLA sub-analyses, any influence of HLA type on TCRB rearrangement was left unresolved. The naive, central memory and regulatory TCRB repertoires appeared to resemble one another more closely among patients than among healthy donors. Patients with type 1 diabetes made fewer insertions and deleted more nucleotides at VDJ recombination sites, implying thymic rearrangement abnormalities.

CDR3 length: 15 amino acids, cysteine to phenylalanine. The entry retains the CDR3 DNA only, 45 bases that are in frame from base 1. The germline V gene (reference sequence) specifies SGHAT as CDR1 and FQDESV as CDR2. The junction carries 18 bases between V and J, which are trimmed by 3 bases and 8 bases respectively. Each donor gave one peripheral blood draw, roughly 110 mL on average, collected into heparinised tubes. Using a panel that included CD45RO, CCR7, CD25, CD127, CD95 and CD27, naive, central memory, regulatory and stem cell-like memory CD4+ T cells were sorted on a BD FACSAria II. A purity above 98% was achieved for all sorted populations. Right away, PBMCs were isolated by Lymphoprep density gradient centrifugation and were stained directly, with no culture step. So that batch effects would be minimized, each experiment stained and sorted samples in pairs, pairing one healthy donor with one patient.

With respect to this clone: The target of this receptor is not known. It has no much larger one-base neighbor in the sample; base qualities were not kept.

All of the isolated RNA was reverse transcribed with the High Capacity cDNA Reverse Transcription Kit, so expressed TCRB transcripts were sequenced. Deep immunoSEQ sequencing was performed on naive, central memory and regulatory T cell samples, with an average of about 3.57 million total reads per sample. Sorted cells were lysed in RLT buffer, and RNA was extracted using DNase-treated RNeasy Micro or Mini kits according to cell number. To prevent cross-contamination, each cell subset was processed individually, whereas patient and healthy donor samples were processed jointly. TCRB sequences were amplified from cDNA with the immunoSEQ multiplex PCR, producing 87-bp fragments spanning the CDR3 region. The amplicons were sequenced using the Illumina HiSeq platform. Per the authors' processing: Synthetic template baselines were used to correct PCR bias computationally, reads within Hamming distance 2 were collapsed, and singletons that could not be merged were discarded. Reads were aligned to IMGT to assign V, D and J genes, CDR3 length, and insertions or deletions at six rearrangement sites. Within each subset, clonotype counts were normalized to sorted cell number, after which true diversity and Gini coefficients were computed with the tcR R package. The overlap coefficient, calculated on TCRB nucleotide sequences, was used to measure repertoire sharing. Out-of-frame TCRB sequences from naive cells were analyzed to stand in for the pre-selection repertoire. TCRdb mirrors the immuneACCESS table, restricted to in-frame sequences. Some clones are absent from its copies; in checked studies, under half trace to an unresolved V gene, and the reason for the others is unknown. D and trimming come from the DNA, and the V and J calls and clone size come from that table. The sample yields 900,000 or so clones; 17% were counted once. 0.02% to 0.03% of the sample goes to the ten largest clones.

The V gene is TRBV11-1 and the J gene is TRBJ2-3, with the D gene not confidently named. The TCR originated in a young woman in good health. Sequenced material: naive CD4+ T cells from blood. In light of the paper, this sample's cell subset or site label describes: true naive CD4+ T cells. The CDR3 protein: CASSFAALAQFTQYF. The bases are TGTGCCAGCAGCTTTGCCGCCTTAGCCCAGTTTACGCAGTATTTT.